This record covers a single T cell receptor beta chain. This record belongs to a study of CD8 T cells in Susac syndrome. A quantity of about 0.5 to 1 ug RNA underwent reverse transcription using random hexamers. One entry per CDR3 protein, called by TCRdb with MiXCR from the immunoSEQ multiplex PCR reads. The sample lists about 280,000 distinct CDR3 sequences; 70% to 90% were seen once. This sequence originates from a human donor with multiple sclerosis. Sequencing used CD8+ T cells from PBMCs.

The CDR3 here is CASSPQGTGVTGELFF. As DNA, the CDR3 is TGTGCCAGCAGCCCTCAGGGGACAGGGGTCACCGGGGAGCTGTTTTTT. This chain uses TRBV7-9 with TRBJ2-2; 10 positions match TRBD1. CDR1 and CDR2 (germline): SEHNR, FQNEAQ (reference sequence). This CDR3 has 16 amino acids. With V trimmed by 5 bases and J by 4 bases, 7 bases remained unmatched.